One T cell receptor beta chain is described in this entry. The data are from a study of patients and donors after allogeneic stem cell transplantation. Unmatched junction bases numbered 4, after V lost 5 bases and J lost 1 base. This CDR3 spans 15 amino acids. Germline lookup yields CDR1 DFQATT and CDR2 SNEGSKA (reference sequence). TCRdb reanalysed the RT-PCR reads using MiXCR and keeps one entry per CDR3 protein. Among about 25,000 distinct CDR3 sequences listed, 40% to 45% were seen once. Sequenced material: blood, either unsorted or a sorted T cell fraction (not recorded which). The chain uses TRBV20-1 and TRBJ2-3; TRBD2 matches at 12 bases. This TCR was recovered from a human donor who was either an allogeneic HSCT recipient or a stem cell or donor lymphocyte infusion donor (not recorded which). It is not recorded whose cells these are; they may come from a transplant donor. DNA of the CDR3: TGCAGTGCTGACAGGACTAGCGGGGGCACAGATACGCAGTATTTT. Its protein product is CSADRTSGGTDTQYF.